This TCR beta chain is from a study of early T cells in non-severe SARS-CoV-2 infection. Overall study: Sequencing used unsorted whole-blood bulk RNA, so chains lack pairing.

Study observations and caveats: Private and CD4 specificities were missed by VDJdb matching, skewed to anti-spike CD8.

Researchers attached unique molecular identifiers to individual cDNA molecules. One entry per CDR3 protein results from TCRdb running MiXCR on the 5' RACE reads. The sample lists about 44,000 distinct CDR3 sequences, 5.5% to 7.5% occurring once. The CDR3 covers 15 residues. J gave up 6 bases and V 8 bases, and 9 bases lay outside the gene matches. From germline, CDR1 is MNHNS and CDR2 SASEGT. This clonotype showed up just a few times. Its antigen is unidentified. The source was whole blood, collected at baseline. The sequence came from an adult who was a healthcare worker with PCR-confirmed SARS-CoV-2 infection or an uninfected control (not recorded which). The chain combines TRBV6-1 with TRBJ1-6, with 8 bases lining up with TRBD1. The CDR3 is CASRIGTGGNSPLHF. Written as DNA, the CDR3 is TGTGCCAGCCGCATAGGGACAGGAGGTAATTCACCCCTCCACTTT.